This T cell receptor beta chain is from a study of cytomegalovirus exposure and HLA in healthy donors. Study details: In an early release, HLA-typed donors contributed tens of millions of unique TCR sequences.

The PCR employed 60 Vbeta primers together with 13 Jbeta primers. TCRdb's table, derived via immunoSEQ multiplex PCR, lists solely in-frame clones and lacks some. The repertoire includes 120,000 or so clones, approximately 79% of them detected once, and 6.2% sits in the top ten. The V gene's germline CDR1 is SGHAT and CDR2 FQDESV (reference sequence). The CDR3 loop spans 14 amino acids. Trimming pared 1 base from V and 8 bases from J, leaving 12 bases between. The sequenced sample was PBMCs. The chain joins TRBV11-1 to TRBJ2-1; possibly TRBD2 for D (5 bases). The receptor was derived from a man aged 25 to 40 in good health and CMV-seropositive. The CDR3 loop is CASSLERETDEQFF. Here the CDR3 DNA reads TGTGCCAGCAGCTTAGAGAGGGAAACGGATGAGCAGTTCTTC.